This T cell receptor (beta chain) comes out of a study of blood T cells in healthy people across ages. Study-level information: Template-switching capture recovered about one barcoded beta molecule per two T cells. General study findings and limits: Greater diversity and more naive CD4+ cells were seen in long-lived donors than in aged donors. With unsorted PBMCs, a conclusive comparison of naive versus antigen-experienced cells was not possible.

This clonotype came up many times. Its antigen is not known. Germline loops: CDR1 SGHTA, CDR2 FQGNSA. The V end lost 5 bases, the J end lost 4 bases, and 21 bases lay between the germline ends. This CDR3 comprises 16 residues. Staff drew roughly 10 milliliters of peripheral blood from each donor. The second PCR ran roughly 7 to 11 cycles with a sample-barcoded 5' primer and J-beta primers. MiXCR was run by TCRdb on the 5' RACE reads, yielding one entry per CDR3 protein. The top ten hold around 7.7% of the sample, which has roughly 1,700,000 distinct CDR3 sequences, about 30% seen once. Sequencing was carried out using blood. The J gene is TRBJ2-7, the V gene TRBV7-2, with D maybe TRBD1 (7 bases). This TCR derives from a woman aged 30 to 39 in good health. The CDR3 DNA reads TGTGCCAGCAGCCCACGGACTATGGGACAGTGGTACGAGCAGTACTTC. Its translation: CASSPRTMGQWYEQYF.